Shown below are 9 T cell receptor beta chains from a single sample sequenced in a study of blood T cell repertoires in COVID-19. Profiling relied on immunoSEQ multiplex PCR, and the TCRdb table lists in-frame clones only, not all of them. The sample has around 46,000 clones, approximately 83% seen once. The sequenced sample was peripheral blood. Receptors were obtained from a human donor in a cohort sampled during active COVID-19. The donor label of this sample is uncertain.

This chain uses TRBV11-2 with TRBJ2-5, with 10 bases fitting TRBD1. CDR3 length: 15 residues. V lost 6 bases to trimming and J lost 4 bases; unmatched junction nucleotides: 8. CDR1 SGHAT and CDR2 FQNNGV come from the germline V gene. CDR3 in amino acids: CASRRPGQGRETQYF. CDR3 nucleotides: TGTGCCAGCAGACGGCCGGGACAGGGGAGAGAGACCCAGTACTTC.

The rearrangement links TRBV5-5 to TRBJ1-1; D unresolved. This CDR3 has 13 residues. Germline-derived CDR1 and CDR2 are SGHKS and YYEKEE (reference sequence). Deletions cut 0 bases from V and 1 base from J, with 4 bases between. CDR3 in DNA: TGTGCCAGCAGCTTGGGAGGGAACACTGAAGCTTTCTTT. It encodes CASSLGGNTEAFF.

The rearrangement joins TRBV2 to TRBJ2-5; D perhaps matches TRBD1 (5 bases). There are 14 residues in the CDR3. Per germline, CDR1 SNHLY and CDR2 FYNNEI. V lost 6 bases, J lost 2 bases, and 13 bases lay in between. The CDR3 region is CASRVTGPQETQYF. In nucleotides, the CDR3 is TGTGCCAGCAGGGTTACAGGACCACAAGAGACCCAGTACTTC.

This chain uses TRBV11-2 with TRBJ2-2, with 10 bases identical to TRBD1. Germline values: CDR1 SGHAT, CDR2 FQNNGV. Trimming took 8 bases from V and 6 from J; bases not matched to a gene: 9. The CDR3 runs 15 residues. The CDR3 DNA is TGTGCCAGCGTCTTGGACAGGGGGATGGCCGGGGAGCTGTTTTTT. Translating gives CASVLDRGMAGELFF. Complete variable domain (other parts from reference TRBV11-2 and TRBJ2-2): EAGVAQSPRYKIIEKRQSVAFWCNPISGHATLYWYQQILGQGPKLLIQFQNNGVVDDSQLPKDRFSAERLKGVDSTLKIQPAKLEDSAVYLCASVLDRGMAGELFFGEGSRLTVL.

The DNA for the CDR3 is TGTGCCACTTCCTCTCCGGGACAGGGTTACGAGCAGTACTTC. Protein product: CATSSPGQGYEQYF. The chain combines TRBV5-5 with TRBJ2-7, with TRBD1 matching over 9 bases. Per the germline V gene, CDR1 is SGHKS and CDR2 is YYEKEE (reference sequence). This CDR3 is 14 amino acids long. The ends lost 9 bases at V and 4 bases at J; junction bases unmatched: 11.

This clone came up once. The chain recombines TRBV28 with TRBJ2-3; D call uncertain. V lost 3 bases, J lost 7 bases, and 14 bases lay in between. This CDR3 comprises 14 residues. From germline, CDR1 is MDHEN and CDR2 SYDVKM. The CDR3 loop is CASSLVSTSYTQYF. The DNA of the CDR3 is TGTGCCAGCAGTTTGGTATCCACATCCTATACGCAGTATTTT.

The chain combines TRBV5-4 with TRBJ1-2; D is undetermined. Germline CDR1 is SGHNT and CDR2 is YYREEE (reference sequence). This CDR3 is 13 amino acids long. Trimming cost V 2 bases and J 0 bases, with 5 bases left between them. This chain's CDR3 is CASSFRTNYGYTF. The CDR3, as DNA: TGTGCCAGCAGCTTCAGGACTAACTATGGCTACACCTTC. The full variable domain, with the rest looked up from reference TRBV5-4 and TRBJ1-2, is ETGVTQSPTHLIKTRGQQVTLRCSSQSGHNTVSWYQQALGQGPQFIFQYYREEENGRGNFPPRFSGLQFPNYSSELNVNALELDDSALYLCASSFRTNYGYTFGSGTRLTVV.

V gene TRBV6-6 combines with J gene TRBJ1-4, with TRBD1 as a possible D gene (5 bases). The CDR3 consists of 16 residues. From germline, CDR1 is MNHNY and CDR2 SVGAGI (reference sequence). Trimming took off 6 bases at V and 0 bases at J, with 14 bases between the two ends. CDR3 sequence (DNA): TGTGCCAGCAGCTCCACAGGAACTGCAACTAATGAAAAACTGTTTTTT. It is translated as CASSSTGTATNEKLFF.

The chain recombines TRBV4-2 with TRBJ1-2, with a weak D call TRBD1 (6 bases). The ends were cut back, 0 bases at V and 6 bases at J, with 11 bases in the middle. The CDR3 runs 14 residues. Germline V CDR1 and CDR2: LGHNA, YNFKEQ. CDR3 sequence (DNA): TGTGCCAGCAGCCAAGACAGGGGTAATGATGGCTACACCTTC. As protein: CASSQDRGNDGYTF.